This record concerns one TCR beta chain sequence. Its antigen remains unidentified. Method: immunoSEQ multiplex PCR; TCRdb's copy keeps in-frame clones and lacks some. The repertoire includes 110,000 to 150,000 clones, around 92% of them detected once, and around 10% sits in the top ten. These data are taken from a study of T cell responses to AZD1222 COVID-19 vaccine. Germline V lookup: CDR1 MNHEY, CDR2 SMNVEV (reference sequence). Trimming shortened V by 6 bases and J by 2 bases, and 17 bases separated the two germline ends. The CDR3 sequence is 16 residues long. Notes on the study in general: With two AZD1222 doses given, Spike-specific TCR breadth and depth both rose. With dominance at 160-218 and 743-854, vaccine-associated CD4 TCRs spanned spike. Only a handful of AZD1222 recipients tested seropositive at baseline.

The sequence derives from an adult who had recovered from COVID-19. Sequencing used peripheral blood, obtained after recovery from COVID-19. The V gene is TRBV27, the J gene TRBJ2-1; D is perhaps TRBD1 or TRBD2 (6 bases each). CDR3 in amino acids: CASSPPGAATYNEQFF. CDR3 nucleotide sequence: TGTGCCAGCAGCCCCCCGGGGGCAGCGACCTACAATGAGCAGTTCTTC.